The subject of this entry is one T cell receptor beta chain. The data were obtained in a study of T-cell memory formation after mild COVID-19. TCRdb re-analysed the 5' RACE reads in MiXCR, keeping a single row per CDR3 protein. This table has around 200,000 distinct CDR3 sequences, roughly 20% appearing once. The clonotype was recovered from a man aged 18-30 years who had mild COVID-19 (a few samples of this study predate the infection). Cell type and time point are not known. The sequenced material came from PBMCs or a T cell subset sorted from them (not recorded which).

The CDR3 nucleotides are TGTGCCAGCAGCTTGCAGGGAGGCTACACCTTC. This codes for CASSLQGGYTF. This chain uses TRBV5-6 with TRBJ1-2; D possibly corresponds to TRBD1 (5 bases). This CDR3 region has 11 residues. Trimming stripped 1 base from V and 8 bases from J, with 6 bases between. Germline values: CDR1 SGHDT, CDR2 YYEEEE.